Described below is a single T cell receptor beta chain sequence and its context. The data originate from a study of T cell responses to AZD1222 COVID-19 vaccine. Assay used: immunoSEQ multiplex PCR; TCRdb lists only in-frame clones, some missing. Among around 100,000 clones listed, around 86% were seen once. CDR3 length: 17 residues. Germline V gene sequence: CDR1 SGDLS, CDR2 YYNGEE. After removal of 0 bases from V and 2 bases from J, the junction contained 8 bases not matched to a gene. The specimen was peripheral blood, collected 28 days after the second dose of the MenACWY control vaccine. This TCR was recovered from an adult who received the MenACWY meningococcal vaccine as a control. The chain links TRBV9 to TRBJ2-5; 9 bases fit TRBD1. CDR3: CASSVGWGQGQQETQYF. DNA of the CDR3: TGTGCCAGCAGCGTAGGCTGGGGACAGGGTCAACAAGAGACCCAGTACTTC.